The 17 T cell receptor beta chains reported below all come from one sample, sequenced in a study of identical twins. Via MiXCR, TCRdb re-called the 5' RACE reads, giving one row per CDR3 protein. The sample comprises about 200,000 distinct CDR3 sequences, roughly 15% of which are singletons, and 35% to 45% rests with the top ten. The same data also went into a second study, on T cells expressing NK-cell markers.

The specimen sequenced was CD8+ T cells sorted from blood. The receptors stem from a woman aged 18-30 years in good health.

This clonotype was found a few times. This chain joins TRBV12-3 or TRBV12-4 and TRBJ2-7, with 8 positions matching TRBD2. The length of the CDR3 is 15 residues. V lost 6 bases to trimming and J lost 6 bases; unmatched junction nucleotides: 13. The CDR3 DNA reads TGTGCCAGCAGCTTTCGCCGGGGGGGGCCAGGCGAGCAGTACTTC. It is translated as CASSFRRGGPGEQYF.

This clonotype was counted only a few times. The chain is built from TRBV6-2 or TRBV6-3 and TRBJ2-3; 8 bases are shared with TRBD2. The CDR3 spans 14 residues. With 5 bases clipped from V and 6 bases from J, the junction kept 7 bases outside the gene matches. The germline gives CDR1 MNHEY, CDR2 SVGEGT. This CDR3 is CASSKPGGADTQYF. CDR3 nucleotides: TGTGCCAGCAGTAAACCGGGAGGGGCCGATACGCAGTATTTT.

The V gene is TRBV4-1, the J gene TRBJ2-7; weak D call: TRBD2 (5 bases). The CDR3 is 15 amino acids. Trimming stripped 0 bases from V and 3 bases from J, with 12 bases between. CDR1 is MGHRA, CDR2 YSYEKL, per germline. The CDR3 sequence: CASSQESGRVYEQYF. The CDR3 DNA follows: TGCGCCAGCAGCCAAGAGTCCGGGCGGGTCTACGAGCAGTACTTC.

CDR3 coding DNA: TGTGCCAGCAGCCACCCCAATGAGCAGTTCTTC. This encodes CASSHPNEQFF. This chain connects TRBV7-2 to TRBJ2-1; no definite D call. The CDR3 loop spans 11 amino acids. CDR1 is SGHTA and CDR2 is FQGNSA in the germline V gene. The V end was cut by 5 bases, the J end by 6 bases, with 5 bases between.

The chain carries TRBV29-1 and TRBJ2-7; D might be TRBD1 (5 bases). The CDR3 contains 13 residues. V was pared by 6 bases and J by 7 bases, with 19 bases between. Germline loops: CDR1 SQVTM, CDR2 ANQGSEA. This chain's CDR3 is CSVPWGSLGEQYF. The CDR3 DNA is TGCAGCGTCCCCTGGGGCTCCCTGGGGGAGCAGTACTTC.

This clonotype has just a few counts. V is TRBV11-2 and J is TRBJ1-1; D remains unclear. From germline, CDR1 is SGHAT and CDR2 FQNNGV. Trimming took off 4 bases at V and 0 bases at J, with 15 bases between the two ends. This CDR3 contains 16 residues. CDR3 bases: TGTGCCAGCAGCTACGCAACGTTCAGCTTGAACACTGAAGCTTTCTTT. This gives the protein CASSYATFSLNTEAFF.

There are a few counts of this clonotype. The CDR3 reads CATSRDPGTLSYNEQFF. Here the CDR3 DNA reads TGTGCCACCAGCAGGGATCCAGGGACTTTGTCCTACAATGAGCAGTTCTTC. The chain employs TRBV15 and TRBJ2-1; weak D call: TRBD2 (6 bases). V was cut by 3 bases and J by 1 base, with 16 bases left in between. Germline V gene sequence: CDR1 LNHNV, CDR2 YYDKDF (reference sequence). CDR3 size: 17 residues. The full variable domain, its missing parts supplied by reference TRBV15 and TRBJ2-1, is DAMVIQNPRYQVTQFGKPVTLSCSQTLNHNVMYWYQQKSSQAPKLLFHYYDKDFNNEADTPDNFQSRRPNTSFCFLDIRSPGLGDTAMYLCATSRDPGTLSYNEQFFGPGTRLTVL.

This clonotype was detected a few times. The chain's CDR3 is CASRGDWTPNTGELFF. The CDR3 DNA reads TGTGCCAGCAGGGGGGACTGGACGCCGAACACCGGGGAGCTGTTTTTT. This chain joins TRBV6-1 and TRBJ2-2, with a tentative D call TRBD2 (6 bases). CDR1 MNHNS and CDR2 SASEGT come from the germline V gene. Trimming took 6 bases from V and 0 from J, leaving 14 bases between them. This CDR3 contains 16 residues.

This clonotype was detected ten times or more. The rearrangement joins TRBV10-2 to TRBJ2-7, with D perhaps TRBD1 or TRBD2 (5 bases each). The germline V and J ends were trimmed by 7 bases and 0 bases, with 10 bases remaining between them. The CDR3 is 13 residues long. Per germline, CDR1 WSHSY and CDR2 SAAADI. This CDR3 reads CASTRDRSYEQYF. DNA of the CDR3: TGCGCCAGCACGAGGGACCGCTCCTACGAGCAGTACTTC.

The chain recombines TRBV9 with TRBJ2-7; D is perhaps TRBD1 (5 bases). The germline gives CDR1 SGDLS, CDR2 YYNGEE. V lost 0 bases to trimming and J lost 3 bases, with 13 bases between them. This CDR3 has 15 residues. As DNA, the CDR3 is TGTGCCAGCAGCGTAGGAACAGGATGGAACTACGAGCAGTACTTC. Protein sequence: CASSVGTGWNYEQYF. The variable domain in full, with the rest retrieved from reference TRBV9 and TRBJ2-7, is DSGVTQTPKHLITATGQRVTLRCSPRSGDLSVYWYQQSLDQGLQFLIQYYNGEERAKGNILERFSAQQFPDLHSELNLSSLELGDSALYFCASSVGTGWNYEQYFGPGTRLTVT.

This chain links TRBV28 with TRBJ1-6, with D unresolved. The germline gives CDR1 MDHEN, CDR2 SYDVKM. V was trimmed by 3 bases and J by 2 bases, leaving 11 bases between them. This CDR3 has 16 residues. CDR3 loop: CASSFGREAYNSPLHF. In nucleotides, the CDR3 is TGTGCCAGCAGTTTCGGGAGGGAAGCCTATAATTCACCCCTCCACTTT. The full variable domain, completed using reference TRBV28 and TRBJ1-6, is DVKVTQSSRYLVKRTGEKVFLECVQDMDHENMFWYRQDPGLGLRLIYFSYDVKMKEKGDIPEGYSVSREKKERFSLILESASTNQTSMYLCASSFGREAYNSPLHFGNGTRLTVT.

The chain carries TRBV4-3 and TRBJ2-1; 9 positions match TRBD2. CDR1 and CDR2 from the germline V gene are LGHNA and YSLEER. Trimming removed 4 bases from V and 2 bases from J; junction bases left unmatched: 3. The CDR3 has 15 residues. DNA of the CDR3: TGCGCCAGCAGCCCCCTAGCGGGAACCTACAATGAGCAGTTCTTC. As protein: CASSPLAGTYNEQFF.

This clonotype turned up a few times. The V gene is TRBV20-1, the J gene TRBJ2-7, with D possibly matching TRBD1 (5 bases). The CDR3 covers 12 residues. Per germline, CDR1 DFQATT and CDR2 SNEGSKA (reference sequence). Deletions cut 5 bases from V and 4 bases from J, with 12 bases between. CDR3 DNA sequence: TGCAGTGCTCGGCAGGGTGGATACGAGCAGTACTTC. Its translation: CSARQGGYEQYF.

This clonotype was recorded a few times. The chain is built from TRBV2 and TRBJ1-1; 9 bases align to TRBD1. Germline-derived CDR1 and CDR2 are SNHLY and FYNNEI. The CDR3 contains 16 residues. V trimming: 5 bases; J trimming: 0 bases; junction bases outside the gene matches: 7. CDR3 protein: CASSWPGQGMNTEAFF. The CDR3 nucleotides read TGTGCCAGCAGTTGGCCGGGACAGGGTATGAACACTGAAGCTTTCTTT. Drawing the rest from reference TRBV2 and TRBJ1-1, the complete variable domain is EPEVTQTPSHQVTQMGQEVILRCVPISNHLYFYWYRQILGQKVEFLVSFYNNEISEKSEIFDDQFSVERPDGSNFTLKIRSTKLEDSAMYFCASSWPGQGMNTEAFFGQGTRLTVV.

This chain links TRBV5-8 with TRBJ2-7, with D possibly being TRBD1 or TRBD2 (5 bases each). V lost 2 bases, J lost 5 bases, and 14 bases lay in between. The CDR3 covers 14 residues. CDR1 and CDR2 (germline): SGHTS, YDEGEE. CDR3 in DNA: TGTGCCAGCAGCTTTGGGACCTCCGGGAACGAGCAGTACTTC. Protein sequence: CASSFGTSGNEQYF.

The chain links TRBV6-5 to TRBJ2-3, with D unclear. This CDR3 region has 14 residues. V lost 6 bases to trimming and J lost 2 bases, with 12 bases between them. Germline CDR1 and CDR2: MNHEY and SVGAGI. The DNA of the CDR3 is TGTGCCAGCAGGACTCGAGCTTACACAGATACGCAGTATTTT. Residues: CASRTRAYTDTQYF.

This clonotype occurred a few times. The rearrangement links TRBV2 to TRBJ2-1; 8 bases fit TRBD2. This CDR3 is built from 13 residues. With V trimmed by 11 bases and J by 7 bases, 10 bases remained unmatched. CDR1 and CDR2 (germline): SNHLY, FYNNEI. The CDR3 loop reads CAGAGGLLNEQFF. The CDR3 DNA reads as TGTGCCGGCGCGGGGGGCCTCCTAAATGAGCAGTTCTTC.